Following are 19 T cell receptor beta chains from one sample sequenced in a study of T cells in Graves' hyperthyroidism and ophthalmopathy. The investigators amplified TCR beta CDR3 regions from RNA transcripts. In the first-round RT-PCR of the TCR CDR3, the HTBI primer set was used. TCRdb fed the multiplex PCR reads into MiXCR, producing one record per CDR3 protein. The sample gives roughly 570,000 distinct CDR3 sequences, around 14% of which show up once; about 7% is in the top ten. Sequenced sample: blood. The receptor set was obtained from a woman aged 25 to 39 with Graves' hyperthyroidism.

In its sample, this clonotype was seen a few times. The chain has TRBV5-1 and TRBJ1-6, with 7 bases fitting TRBD1. The J segment lost 7 bases and the V segment lost 4 bases, leaving 8 bases of the junction unmatched. The length of the CDR3 is 15 residues. Germline CDR1 SGHRS, CDR2 YFSETQ. In DNA form, the CDR3 reads TGCGCCAGCAGCCTTCCTGTAGGGGGCAATTCACCCCTCCACTTT. This encodes CASSLPVGGNSPLHF.

This clonotype was detected ten times or more. This chain joins TRBV7-2 and TRBJ2-7; 9 bases agree with TRBD2. Per germline, CDR1 SGHTA and CDR2 FQGNSA. CDR3 length: 15 amino acids. With 4 bases clipped from V and 3 bases from J, the junction kept 7 bases outside the gene matches. CDR3 nucleotides: TGTGCCAGCAGCTCCCCGGCGGGAGGGAACTACGAGCAGTACTTC. Residues: CASSSPAGGNYEQYF.

The gene calls are TRBV25-1 and TRBJ1-5; 7 bases are a match to TRBD1. CDR1 and CDR2 (germline): MGHDK, SYGVNS. The CDR3 runs 18 residues. The ends lost 5 bases at V and 2 bases at J; junction bases unmatched: 15. The CDR3 nucleotides are TGTGCCAGCAGTAACGAGGATCAGGGGGAGTGGGGCAATCAGCCCCAGCATTTT. It yields the protein CASSNEDQGEWGNQPQHF.

There are a few counts of this clonotype. A read error is possible here, since a much larger clone lies one base away. V usage is TRBV2 and J usage is TRBJ2-7, with TRBD1 matching over 7 bases. Germline V gives CDR1 SNHLY, CDR2 FYNNEI. V lost 5 bases and J lost 7; bases outside the gene matches: 8. The CDR3 length is 13 residues. CDR3 in DNA: TGTGCCAGCAGTATACAGGGGTTCGATGAGCAGTACTTC. Translating it yields CASSIQGFDEQYF.

The CDR3, as DNA: TGTGCCAGCAGTTACTCGAGTAACCCGACTGACGAAAAACTGTTTTTT. It specifies CASSYSSNPTDEKLFF. The chain recombines TRBV6-2 or TRBV6-3 with TRBJ1-4; D gene unclear. V shed 0 bases and J shed 8 bases, with 16 bases lying between them. Germline CDR1 MNHEY, CDR2 SVGEGT. This CDR3 comprises 16 residues.

This clonotype was counted at least ten times. The rearrangement uses TRBV12-3 or TRBV12-4 and TRBJ2-2; tentatively, D is TRBD1 or TRBD2 (6 bases each). This CDR3 is 14 amino acids long. The V end was cut by 6 bases, the J end by 3 bases, with 11 bases between. CDR3 residues: CASSPGGHTGELFF. Here the CDR3 DNA reads TGTGCCAGCAGCCCCGGGGGCCACACCGGGGAGCTGTTTTTT.

The chain links TRBV19 to TRBJ2-2; 10 bases align to TRBD1. This CDR3 spans 15 amino acids. After removal of 5 bases from V and 4 bases from J, the junction contained 4 bases not matched to a gene. Germline V gives CDR1 LNHDA, CDR2 SQIVND (reference sequence). The CDR3 nucleotides are TGTGCCAGTAGTTCGGGACAGGGGAGCACCGGGGAGCTGTTTTTT. This codes for CASSSGQGSTGELFF.

This clonotype was counted ten times or more. The chain uses TRBV6-6 and TRBJ2-3; D is unresolved. The V and J ends lost 0 bases and 2 bases respectively, with 12 bases between them. Germline values: CDR1 MNHNY, CDR2 SVGAGI (reference sequence). The CDR3 spans 16 residues. DNA of the CDR3: TGTGCCAGCAGTTACTCCGGCCGGGTCGCCACAGATACGCAGTATTTT. It specifies CASSYSGRVATDTQYF.

The chain couples TRBV9 to TRBJ2-1, with D possibly being TRBD1 (5 bases). CDR1 is SGDLS and CDR2 is YYNGEE in the germline V gene. V was clipped by 4 bases and J by 5 bases, with 13 bases between them. CDR3 length: 14 residues. DNA for the CDR3: TGTGCCAGCAGCAACTCGTGGGGCAACAATGAGCAGTTCTTC. It translates to CASSNSWGNNEQFF. The full variable domain, rest sourced from reference TRBV9 and TRBJ2-1, is DSGVTQTPKHLITATGQRVTLRCSPRSGDLSVYWYQQSLDQGLQFLIQYYNGEERAKGNILERFSAQQFPDLHSELNLSSLELGDSALYFCASSNSWGNNEQFFGPGTRLTVL.

This clonotype showed up many times. The rearrangement joins TRBV12-3 or TRBV12-4 to TRBJ1-1; D remains ambiguous. V was cut by 3 bases and J by 6 bases, with 11 bases left in between. The CDR3 extends over 13 amino acids. The CDR3 protein is CASSFRALAEAFF. In DNA, the CDR3 is TGTGCCAGCAGTTTTCGAGCCCTCGCTGAAGCTTTCTTT.

This clonotype came up many times. The V gene is TRBV10-3, the J gene TRBJ2-5; 7 nucleotides align to TRBD1. V lost 5 bases, J lost 2 bases, and 8 bases stayed unmatched. CDR1 and CDR2 from the germline V gene are ENHRY and SYGVKD. The CDR3 runs to 15 residues. In DNA, the CDR3 is TGTGCCATCAGTCATGGACAGGCCGAACAAGAGACCCAGTACTTC. This sequence encodes CAISHGQAEQETQYF.

Comment on this clonotype: A much larger clone differs from this one at a single base, so this may be a read error. CDR3 nucleotides: TGTGCCAACAGTAAAACTCAGGGGATCAGTGGCTACACCTTC. It encodes CANSKTQGISGYTF. The chain has TRBV12-3 or TRBV12-4 and TRBJ1-2; tentatively, D is TRBD1 (6 bases). This CDR3 is built from 14 residues.

The gene calls are TRBV27 and TRBJ2-2; D call uncertain. Trimming shortened V by 9 bases and J by 0 bases, and 8 bases separated the two germline ends. This CDR3 spans 13 amino acids. From germline, CDR1 is MNHEY and CDR2 SMNVEV (reference sequence). CDR3 in DNA: TGTGCCAGTACCGACTCGAACACCGGGGAGCTGTTTTTT. Protein sequence: CASTDSNTGELFF.

The table lists this clonotype with many counts. This chain joins TRBV4-2 and TRBJ2-1; D is uncertain. The V end lost 0 bases, the J end lost 8 bases, and 11 bases lay between the germline ends. Germline V lookup: CDR1 LGHNA, CDR2 YNFKEQ. The CDR3 spans 14 residues. CDR3 in DNA: TGTGCCAGCAGCCAAGATCTGGCTATGGATGAGCAGTTCTTC. Its translation is CASSQDLAMDEQFF.

This clonotype appeared a few times. This rearrangement joins TRBV6-5 to TRBJ1-6, with TRBD1 matching over 7 bases. Germline CDR1 is MNHEY and CDR2 is SVGAGI. The CDR3 length is 17 residues. V dropped 0 bases and J dropped 4; count of bases not matched to a gene: 6. CDR3 DNA: TGTGCCAGCAGTTACTCGGAAGGGGGCGCATATAATTCACCCCTCCACTTT. The encoded protein is CASSYSEGGAYNSPLHF.

This clonotype was observed many times. This chain uses TRBV5-1 with TRBJ2-1; 10 nucleotides align to TRBD2. J gave up 6 bases and V 6 bases, and 12 bases lay outside the gene matches. This CDR3 has 16 amino acids. CDR1 is SGHRS, CDR2 YFSETQ, per germline. CDR3 sequence: CASTIVLAGVGNEQFF. CDR3 coding DNA: TGCGCCAGCACCATCGTGCTAGCGGGAGTAGGCAATGAGCAGTTCTTC. Full variable domain (remainder filled in from reference TRBV5-1 and TRBJ2-1): KAGVTQTPRYLIKTRGQQVTLSCSPISGHRSVSWYQQTPGQGLQFLFEYFSETQRNKGNFPGRFSGRQFSNSRSEMNVSTLELGDSALYLCASTIVLAGVGNEQFFGPGTRLTVL.

At least ten counts were recorded for this clonotype. The rearrangement uses TRBV6-1 and TRBJ2-5, with D maybe TRBD2 (5 bases). Germline assignment: CDR1 MNHNS and CDR2 SASEGT. This CDR3 is 16 amino acids long. V dropped 6 bases and J dropped 5 bases, with 22 bases sitting between them. CDR3 sequence: CASSPLLDLPKETQYF. As DNA, the CDR3 is TGTGCCAGCAGCCCCCTACTAGATCTCCCAAAGGAGACCCAGTACTTC.

In this sample, this clonotype turned up many times. The rearrangement links TRBV3-1 to TRBJ2-7; the match to TRBD2 covers 14 bases. This CDR3 spans 16 amino acids. J lost 6 bases, V lost 4 bases, and 8 bases had no gene match. Per the germline V gene, CDR1 is LGHDT and CDR2 is YNNKEL (reference sequence). CDR3 residues: CASSPRLAGGPGEQYF. DNA for the CDR3: TGTGCCAGCAGCCCTAGACTAGCGGGAGGGCCTGGCGAGCAGTACTTC.

V and J are TRBV30 and TRBJ1-2; 8 bases agree with TRBD1. The V gene end was trimmed by 0 bases and the J gene end by 3 bases; junction bases not matched to a gene: 3. The CDR3 consists of 14 residues. Germline lookup yields CDR1 GTSNPN and CDR2 SVGIG (reference sequence). Here the CDR3 DNA reads TGTGCCTGGAGTGTACAGGGGGGGCACTATGGCTACACCTTC. Protein: CAWSVQGGHYGYTF.